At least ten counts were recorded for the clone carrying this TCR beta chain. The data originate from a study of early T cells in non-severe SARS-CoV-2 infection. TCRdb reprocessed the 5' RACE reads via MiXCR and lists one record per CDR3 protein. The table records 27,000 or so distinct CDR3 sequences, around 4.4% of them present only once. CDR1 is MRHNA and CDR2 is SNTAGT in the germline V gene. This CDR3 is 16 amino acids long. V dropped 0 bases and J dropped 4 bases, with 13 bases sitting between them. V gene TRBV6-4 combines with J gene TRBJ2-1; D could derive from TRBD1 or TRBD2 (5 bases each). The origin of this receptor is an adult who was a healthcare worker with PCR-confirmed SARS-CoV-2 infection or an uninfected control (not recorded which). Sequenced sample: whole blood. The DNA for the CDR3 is TGTGCCAGCAGTGACTCCGGGGTGGGGGATTACAATGAGCAGTTCTTC. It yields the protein CASSDSGVGDYNEQFF.